The clone carrying this T cell receptor beta chain has a handful of counts. The sample comes from a study of blood T cell repertoires in COVID-19. Study details: T cells, B-cell-depleted T cells, or PBMCs provided the cDNA or gDNA that served as material.

V lost 6 bases to trimming and J lost 8 bases; unmatched junction nucleotides: 13. CDR3 length: 15 amino acids. Germline V gene data show CDR1 as MDHEN and CDR2 as SYDVKM. How the authors handled the data: Using reference gene primer amplification, nucleated cell counts were estimated. Some clones are missing from TCRdb's copy, which holds only in-frame ones; the method was immunoSEQ multiplex PCR. The D gene and trimming were derived from the DNA, and the V and J assignments and clone size from that table. Among roughly 300,000 clones listed, approximately 91% were seen once. This sequence was found in a woman between 40 and 55 years old with acute COVID-19. The chain joins TRBV28 to TRBJ2-1, with 7 positions matching TRBD1. Sequenced sample: PBMCs or T cells enriched from blood (not recorded which). CDR3 DNA sequence: TGTGCCAGCAGGGCCAGACAGGGTTACAATGATGAGCAGTTCTTC. Amino acid sequence: CASRARQGYNDEQFF.